The 27 T cell receptor beta chains listed next were all sequenced from one sample in a study of T cells in Graves' hyperthyroidism and ophthalmopathy. From RNA transcripts, TCR beta CDR3 regions were amplified. Primed by the HTBI set, a first-round RT-PCR was run on the TCR CDR3. TCRdb re-derived calls from the multiplex PCR reads in MiXCR, one entry per CDR3 protein. The data contain hundreds of thousands of distinct CDR3 sequences, 45% of them singletons. The specimen was peripheral blood or thyroid tissue (not recorded which). The receptors originated from an adult man with Graves' disease, either hyperthyroidism or ophthalmopathy (not recorded which).

This sequence joins TRBV7-2 and TRBJ2-7, with D perhaps assigned TRBD1 or TRBD2 (5 bases each). Germline loops: CDR1 SGHTA, CDR2 FQGNSA. The CDR3 runs to 14 residues. V lost 3 bases and J 2 bases, leaving 11 bases between the germline ends. This CDR3 is CASSFRDQAYEQYF. CDR3 sequence (DNA): TGTGCCAGCAGCTTCCGGGACCAAGCCTACGAGCAGTACTTC. The variable domain in full, completed from reference TRBV7-2 and TRBJ2-7, reads GAGVSQSPSNKVTEKGKDVELRCDPISGHTALYWYRQSLGQGLEFLIYFQGNSAPDKSGLPSDRFSAERTGGSVSTLTIQRTQQEDSAVYLCASSFRDQAYEQYFGPGTRLTVT.

A remark on this clonotype: A much larger clonotype is one base distant, so this may be a read error. The chain links TRBV9 to TRBJ1-1; D is unresolved. This CDR3 has 12 amino acids. Trimming cost V 2 bases and J 6 bases, with 8 bases left between them. Per germline, CDR1 SGDLS and CDR2 YYNGEE. CDR3 region: CASSVRTAEAFF. The CDR3 DNA reads TGTGCCAGCAGCGTTCGGACGGCTGAAGCTTTCTTT.

In the case of this clonotype: A read error may be the cause here, since a much bigger clone is one base away. The chain uses TRBV2 and TRBJ2-2, with 7 bases lining up with TRBD2. The CDR3 is made up of 13 amino acids. Unmatched junction bases numbered 3, after V lost 2 bases and J lost 9 bases. Germline values: CDR1 SNHLY, CDR2 FYNNEI. The CDR3 region has the DNA TGTGCCAGCAGTGAAAGGGAGGGCCGGGAGCTGTTTTTT. Protein sequence: CASSEREGRELFF.

V usage is TRBV7-3 and J usage is TRBJ2-2; TRBD2 matches 8 bases. Trimming at V came to 2 bases and at J to 1 base, leaving 6 bases not matched to a gene. This CDR3 is built from 17 residues. The germline V gene has CDR1 SGHTA and CDR2 FQGTGA. The DNA for the CDR3 is TGTGCCAGCAGCTTATATCGGCGGGAGGTGAACACCGGGGAGCTGTTTTTT. This codes for CASSLYRREVNTGELFF.

This clonotype was found once. No conserved phenylalanine or tryptophan is present at the end of the CDR3, so a read error is the likely explanation. This chain joins TRBV7-8 and TRBJ2-6; D remains ambiguous. V was cut by 6 bases and J by 4 bases, with 4 bases left in between. Germline CDR1 is SGHVS and CDR2 is FQNEAQ. This CDR3 is 12 amino acids long. In nucleotides, the CDR3 is TGTGCCAGCAGTGGAGGGGCCAACGTCCTGACTTCC. Amino acids: CASSGGANVLTS.

On this clonotype itself: A much larger clone differs from this one at a single base, so this may be a read error. This chain joins TRBV10-1 and TRBJ1-2; tentative D call: TRBD1 (5 bases). The V and J ends lost 0 bases and 4 bases respectively, with 9 bases between them. The CDR3 has 14 residues. Germline CDR1 is WNHNN and CDR2 is SYGVQD (reference sequence). The CDR3 loop is CASSESHGGYGYTF. CDR3 in DNA: TGCGCCAGCAGTGAGTCTCACGGGGGCTATGGCTACACCTTC.

Comments on this clonotype: A much larger clone lies a single base off, so this may be a read error. The chain employs TRBV7-9 and TRBJ1-3; TRBD1 aligns across 8 bases. V trimming: 7 bases; J trimming: 4 bases; junction bases outside the gene matches: 9. Germline V CDR1 and CDR2: SEHNR, FQNEAQ (reference sequence). This CDR3 has 15 residues. CDR3 loop: CASNHPDRAGNTIYF. The DNA for the CDR3 is TGTGCCAGCAACCACCCGGACAGGGCAGGAAACACCATATATTTT.

The chain joins TRBV29-1 to TRBJ1-1; D is perhaps TRBD1 (5 bases). The V gene lost 6 bases and the J gene lost 5 bases, with 13 bases spanning the gap. The CDR3 is made up of 12 amino acids. In germline, CDR1 is SQVTM, CDR2 ANQGSEA. The CDR3 DNA follows: TGCAGCGTCCACCCAGGGCGGACTGAAGCTTTCTTT. Its translation is CSVHPGRTEAFF. Based on the CDR3 plus reference TRBV29-1 and TRBJ1-1, the full variable domain is SAVISQKPSRDICQRGTSLTIQCQVDSQVTMMFWYRQQPGQSLTLIATANQGSEATYESGFVIDKFPISRPNLTFSTLTVSNMSPEDSSIYLCSVHPGRTEAFFGQGTRLTVV.

At least ten counts were recorded for this clonotype. The chain carries TRBV9 and TRBJ1-1; D is unresolved. Trimming took off 4 bases at V and 2 bases at J, with 9 bases between the two ends. This CDR3 region has 13 residues. Per the germline V gene, CDR1 is SGDLS and CDR2 is YYNGEE. CDR3 residues: CASSSGPNTEAFF. Here the CDR3 DNA reads TGTGCCAGCAGCTCGGGCCCCAACACTGAAGCTTTCTTT. The full variable domain, with the rest looked up from reference TRBV9 and TRBJ1-1, is DSGVTQTPKHLITATGQRVTLRCSPRSGDLSVYWYQQSLDQGLQFLIQYYNGEERAKGNILERFSAQQFPDLHSELNLSSLELGDSALYFCASSSGPNTEAFFGQGTRLTVV.

This clonotype was seen a few times. This chain joins TRBV20-1 and TRBJ2-7; D may match TRBD1 or TRBD2 (5 bases each). V shed 5 bases and J shed 0 bases, with 17 bases lying between them. Germline V gives CDR1 DFQATT, CDR2 SNEGSKA (reference sequence). CDR3 length equals 15 residues. CDR3 residues: CSAVRDGESSYEQYF. The CDR3 bases are TGCAGTGCTGTCCGGGACGGGGAGAGCTCCTACGAGCAGTACTTC.

The table lists this clonotype with many counts. The rearrangement joins TRBV7-9 to TRBJ2-7; 10 positions agree with TRBD2. Germline CDR1 and CDR2: SEHNR and FQNEAQ (reference sequence). The junction had 2 bases not matched to a gene; V was cut back by 6 bases and J by 0 bases. The CDR3 runs to 14 residues. The CDR3 is CASRSSGSSYEQYF. For the CDR3, the DNA is TGTGCCAGCAGATCTAGCGGGAGCTCCTACGAGCAGTACTTC.

The V call is TRBV10-3, the J call TRBJ2-7; 11 positions match TRBD2. V dropped 0 bases and J dropped 6; count of bases not matched to a gene: 4. The CDR3 length is 15 residues. From germline, CDR1 is ENHRY and CDR2 SYGVKD. CDR3 coding DNA: TGTGCCATCAGTGAGTCCGGCGGACTAGCGGGCGAGCAGTACTTC. Residues: CAISESGGLAGEQYF.

Remarks on this clonotype: The junction departs from germline at one end; a sequencing error may be responsible. The V and J genes are TRBV2 and TRBJ2-2; D is possibly TRBD1 (6 bases). Per germline, CDR1 SNHLY and CDR2 FYNNEI. The CDR3 has 15 residues. The CDR3 DNA sequence: TGTGCCAGCAAACCCGGGACAACGAACACTGGGGAGCTGTTTTTT. Amino acids: CASKPGTTNTGELFF.

The genes are TRBV29-1 and TRBJ2-7, with D possibly being TRBD1 (5 bases). Germline V gene lookup returns CDR1 SQVTM and CDR2 ANQGSEA. The CDR3 is 13 amino acids. Trimming took off 5 bases at V and 0 bases at J, with 11 bases between the two ends. The CDR3 DNA reads TGCAGCGTTTCCCAAGGGGTCTCCTACGAGCAGTACTTC. This translates into CSVSQGVSYEQYF.

The chain has TRBV7-9 and TRBJ2-7; 14 bases map to TRBD2. Looked up from germline, CDR1 is SEHNR and CDR2 is FQNEAQ (reference sequence). The CDR3 totals 19 residues. Trimming removed 5 bases from V and 5 bases from J; junction bases left unmatched: 17. The chain's CDR3 is CASSQDSAGLAGEVDEQYF. The CDR3 bases are TGTGCCAGCAGCCAAGATTCGGCGGGACTAGCGGGAGAAGTCGACGAGCAGTACTTC.

This clonotype has just a few counts. A junction end diverges from the germline sequence, so it may reflect a read error. This chain connects TRBV5-5 to TRBJ1-1; D is ambiguous. The CDR3 length is 14 residues. Looked up from germline, CDR1 is SGHKS and CDR2 is YYEKEE (reference sequence). The chain's CDR3 is CASSHTPENTEAFF. In DNA, the CDR3 is TGCGCCAGCAGCCACACCCCGGAGAACACTGAAGCTTTCTTT. Full variable domain (outside the CDR3, taken from reference TRBV5-5 and TRBJ1-1): DAGVTQSPTHLIKTRGQQVTLRCSPISGHKSVSWYQQVLGQGPQFIFQYYEKEERGRGNFPDRFSARQFPNYSSELNVNALLLGDSALYLCASSHTPENTEAFFGQGTRLTVV.

This clonotype was seen a single time. Because the CDR3 is missing its conserved closing phenylalanine or tryptophan, this is likely a read error. Because the CDR3's place on the DNA is in doubt, the DNA is left out and the CDR3 is given as listed by TCRdb. The chain has TRBV7-9 and TRBJ1-6. CDR1 SEHNR and CDR2 FQNEAQ come from the germline V gene (reference sequence). The CDR3 is made up of 9 amino acids, end residues included. The CDR3 loop is CASSATVGS.

This clonotype was observed a single time. V is TRBV9 and J is TRBJ1-4; D perhaps matches TRBD1 (6 bases). This CDR3 spans 15 amino acids. The germline gives CDR1 SGDLS, CDR2 YYNGEE. V gave up 4 bases and J gave up 0 bases, with 10 bases separating them. The CDR3 coding sequence is TGTGCCAGCAGCCAAGGACAGTCAACTAATGAAAAACTGTTTTTT. Translated, it gives CASSQGQSTNEKLFF.

The chain couples TRBV19 to TRBJ1-5; TRBD1 matches 9 bases. CDR1 and CDR2 (germline): LNHDA, SQIVND (reference sequence). This CDR3 comprises 15 residues. V lost 10 bases and J lost 5; bases outside the gene matches: 12. DNA of the CDR3: TGTGCCACCAACCCCGGACAGGGGACGTATCAGCCCCAGCATTTT. The encoded protein is CATNPGQGTYQPQHF.

The CDR3 loop is CASSFGQGFGETQYF. For the CDR3, the DNA is TGTGCCAGCAGTTTTGGACAGGGTTTCGGGGAGACCCAGTACTTC. The gene calls are TRBV7-9 and TRBJ2-5; 8 bases fit TRBD1. Per the germline V gene, CDR1 is SEHNR and CDR2 is FQNEAQ (reference sequence). This CDR3 spans 15 amino acids. Trimming took 6 bases from V and 5 from J; bases not matched to a gene: 11.

This clonotype appeared many times. This rearrangement joins TRBV7-9 to TRBJ2-7, with a tentative D call TRBD1 (7 bases). The germline V gene has CDR1 SEHNR and CDR2 FQNEAQ (reference sequence). The CDR3 totals 14 residues. The ends were cut back, 6 bases at V and 1 base at J, with 13 bases in the middle. The CDR3 loop is CASSPGGNSYEQYF. The CDR3 DNA reads TGTGCCAGCAGTCCAGGGGGGAATTCCTACGAGCAGTACTTC.

This clonotype was recorded many times. The genes are TRBV20-1 and TRBJ2-7, with TRBD2 matching over 10 bases. CDR3 size: 14 residues. Germline V gives CDR1 DFQATT, CDR2 SNEGSKA (reference sequence). V gave up 5 bases and J gave up 0 bases; unmatched junction bases: 4. CDR3: CSAAGLANSYEQYF. CDR3 in DNA: TGCAGTGCTGCGGGACTAGCGAACTCCTACGAGCAGTACTTC.

The chain links TRBV9 to TRBJ1-6, with 8 bases identical to TRBD1. Germline assignment: CDR1 SGDLS and CDR2 YYNGEE. J was trimmed by 10 bases and V by 4 bases; bases with no gene match: 19. The CDR3 contains 18 residues. Here the CDR3 DNA reads TGTGCCAGCAGCCAAGAGCCGTTCCAGGGACAGGATACCTCACCCCTCCACTTT. It encodes CASSQEPFQGQDTSPLHF.

The chain couples TRBV7-9 to TRBJ1-4; 7 nucleotides agree with TRBD1. Looked up from germline, CDR1 is SEHNR and CDR2 is FQNEAQ (reference sequence). The J segment lost 0 bases and the V segment lost 2 bases, leaving 6 bases of the junction unmatched. The length of the CDR3 is 17 residues. The CDR3 spells CASSLTGDGSTNEKLFF. CDR3 coding DNA: TGTGCCAGCAGCTTAACAGGGGACGGCTCAACTAATGAAAAACTGTTTTTT.

A single count supports this clonotype. The chain combines TRBV10-3 with TRBJ1-1; 11 positions match TRBD1. CDR1 is ENHRY, CDR2 SYGVKD, per germline. CDR3 length equals 15 residues. Trimming at V came to 4 bases and at J to 6 bases, leaving 7 bases not matched to a gene. The CDR3 nucleotides are TGTGCCATCAGTGTCGGGACAGGGGGGAGGGCTGAAGCTTTCTTT. This codes for CAISVGTGGRAEAFF.

The chain couples TRBV6-9 to TRBJ2-7, with D perhaps given as TRBD1 or TRBD2 (5 bases each). The germline V gene has CDR1 MNHGY and CDR2 SVAAGI. CDR3 length equals 14 residues. The V gene lost 4 bases and the J gene lost 3 bases, with 13 bases spanning the gap. The CDR3 spells CASSFSGRDYEQYF. The CDR3 coding sequence is TGTGCCAGCAGTTTTTCGGGACGGGACTACGAGCAGTACTTC.

This sequence joins TRBV20-1 and TRBJ2-5, with 8 bases lining up with TRBD2. The CDR3 contains 15 residues. J gave up 5 bases and V 3 bases, and 11 bases lay outside the gene matches. Germline V CDR1 and CDR2: DFQATT, SNEGSKA (reference sequence). CDR3 bases: TGCAGTGCTAGTAGCGGGGAATTGGGTTGGGAGACCCAGTACTTC. The encoded protein is CSASSGELGWETQYF.